A selection of T cell receptor beta chains follows, all from one sample in a study of T cells in Graves' hyperthyroidism and ophthalmopathy. MiXCR, applied by TCRdb to the multiplex PCR reads, yields one record per CDR3 protein. The repertoire holds some 620,000 distinct CDR3 sequences, 15% to 20% seen once, with 3.8% in the top ten. The sample comprised blood. The receptors were gathered from a woman younger than 45 with Graves' hyperthyroidism. The CDR3 runs from the conserved cysteine through the conserved F or W. The D gene is left open where the match is weak. The listing skips clone size in some rows; elsewhere it reads once, few, many or a size class.

abundance | j_gene | d_gene | v_gene | CDR3aa | CDR3nt
few | TRBJ2-2 | TRBD2 | TRBV6-1 | CASSSPGGPGGELFF | TGTGCCAGCAGTTCCCCGGGAGGGCCGGGCGGGGAGCTGTTTTTT
. | TRBJ2-1 | . | TRBV7-9 | CASSLILGTNNEQFF | TGTGCCAGCAGCTTAATCCTGGGGACGAACAATGAGCAGTTCTTC
many | TRBJ2-7 | TRBD2 | TRBV11-2 | CASSFKSGSSPEQYF | TGTGCCAGCAGCTTCAAGAGCGGGAGTAGTCCCGAGCAGTACTTC
many | TRBJ1-3 | . | TRBV7-2 | CASSWGAGVGNTIYF | TGTGCCAGCAGCTGGGGGGCAGGGGTAGGAAACACCATATATTTT
few | TRBJ2-2 | . | TRBV4-1 | CASSQGMRDTGELFF | TGCGCCAGCAGCCAAGGGATGAGGGACACCGGGGAGCTGTTTTTT
. | TRBJ2-6 | . | TRBV12-3/TRBV12-4 | CASSPDPPSRTGANVLTF | TGTGCCAGCAGTCCGGACCCCCCCTCCCGGACTGGGGCCAACGTCCTGACTTTC
. | TRBJ2-7 | TRBD1 | TRBV19 | CASSRETGQSYEQYF | TGTGCCAGTAGTAGAGAGACAGGGCAATCCTACGAGCAGTACTTC
. | TRBJ2-5 | . | TRBV5-4 | CASSPGSGAQETQYF | TGTGCCAGCAGCCCCGGGTCGGGGGCGCAAGAGACCCAGTACTTC
many | TRBJ2-1 | . | TRBV24-1 | CATSDIQGTNRNEQFF | TGTGCCACCAGTGATATTCAGGGAACTAACAGGAATGAGCAGTTCTTC
. | TRBJ2-1 | . | TRBV24-1 | CATSDREGMSSYNEQFF | TGTGCCACCAGTGATCGCGAAGGCATGAGCTCCTACAATGAGCAGTTCTTC
. | TRBJ1-1 | . | TRBV10-2 | CASRVPNTEAFF | TGCGCCAGCAGAGTCCCGAACACTGAAGCTTTCTTT
few | TRBJ2-7 | TRBD2 | TRBV12-3/TRBV12-4 | CASSLTSGGAYEQYF | TGTGCCAGCAGTCTTACTAGCGGGGGGGCCTACGAGCAGTACTTC
many | TRBJ2-5 | . | TRBV12-3/TRBV12-4 | CASSLPPGGGQETQYF | TGTGCCAGCAGTTTACCCCCCGGTGGGGGCCAAGAGACCCAGTACTTC
few | TRBJ2-1 | TRBD1 | TRBV19 | CATWGGGRPGGSSYNEQFF | TGTGCCACTTGGGGAGGTGGCAGGCCAGGGGGCAGCTCCTACAATGAGCAGTTCTTC
few | TRBJ2-5 | TRBD2 | TRBV27 | CASSLPGGETQYF | TGTGCCAGCAGTTTACCGGGAGGGGAGACCCAGTACTTC
many | TRBJ2-3 | TRBD2 | TRBV28 | CASSLMGEGPFPTDTQYF | TGTGCCAGCAGTTTGATGGGGGAGGGGCCGTTCCCCACAGATACGCAGTATTTT
. | TRBJ1-4 | TRBD1 | TRBV3-1 | CASSRAQGAREKLFF | TGTGCCAGCAGCCGCGCGCAGGGGGCCAGAGAAAAACTGTTTTTT
many | TRBJ1-1 | . | TRBV6-1 | CASSGRSVMNTEAFF | TGTGCCAGCAGTGGACGATCGGTCATGAACACTGAAGCTTTCTTT
many | TRBJ2-7 | . | TRBV20-1 | CSATRTGYEQYF | TGCAGTGCCACGCGAACTGGGTACGAGCAGTACTTC
few | TRBJ2-5 | TRBD2 | TRBV7-3 | CASSPGVGLAGGETQYF | TGTGCCAGCAGCCCAGGCGTCGGGCTAGCGGGAGGAGAGACCCAGTACTTC
. | TRBJ2-1 | TRBD1 | TRBV4-1 | CASSQVIGQGLYNEQFF | TGCGCCAGCAGCCAAGTAATCGGACAGGGCTTATACAATGAGCAGTTCTTC
many | TRBJ1-3 | . | TRBV6-1 | CASSSPARVGGNTIYF | TGTGCCAGCAGTTCCCCTGCCAGGGTCGGTGGAAACACCATATATTTT
. | TRBJ2-1 | . | TRBV20-1 | CSARGRGSQVNEQFF | TGCAGTGCTAGAGGTCGGGGGAGTCAGGTCAATGAGCAGTTCTTC
. | TRBJ1-5 | . | TRBV20-1 | CSATDGVAQPQHF | TGCAGTGCTACTGATGGGGTGGCCCAGCCCCAGCATTTT
few | TRBJ2-1 | . | TRBV3-1 | CASSQELGQGAYNEQFF | TGTGCCAGCAGCCAAGAACTTGGGCAGGGAGCCTACAATGAGCAGTTCTTC
. | TRBJ2-5 | TRBD1 | TRBV29-1 | CSVPPGQGRETQYF | TGCAGCGTTCCCCCGGGACAGGGGAGAGAGACCCAGTACTTC
many | TRBJ2-7 | TRBD2 | TRBV2 | CASNLGGGTYEQYF | TGTGCCAGCAACTTGGGCGGGGGTACCTACGAGCAGTACTTC
many | TRBJ2-3 | . | TRBV7-3 | CASSLTGYTQYF | TGTGCCAGCAGCCTTACGGGATATACGCAGTATTTT
many | TRBJ2-7 | TRBD2 | TRBV13 | CASSQTGTSDIEQYF | TGTGCCAGCAGCCAAACCGGGACTAGCGATATAGAGCAGTACTTC
. | TRBJ2-7 | . | TRBV30 | CAWSDVGNEQYF | TGTGCCTGGAGTGATGTAGGGAACGAGCAGTACTTC
few | TRBJ2-1 | TRBD2 | TRBV9 | CASSGGAREGPVNEQFF | TGTGCCAGCAGCGGGGGGGCCCGGGAGGGCCCTGTCAATGAGCAGTTCTTC
many | TRBJ2-2 | . | TRBV12-3/TRBV12-4 | CASSISYTGELFF | TGTGCCAGCAGTATCAGCTACACCGGGGAGCTGTTTTTT
. | TRBJ1-1 | . | TRBV29-1 | CSVEAGVGSEAFF | TGCAGCGTTGAAGCAGGGGTTGGTTCTGAAGCTTTCTTT
. | TRBJ2-5 | TRBD1 | TRBV6-1 | CASERFETGGLFQETQYF | TGTGCCAGCGAGCGTTTCGAGACAGGGGGCCTTTTCCAAGAGACCCAGTACTTC
many | TRBJ2-5 | . | TRBV7-8 | CASSYLREETQYF | TGTGCCAGCAGCTATCTCAGGGAAGAGACCCAGTACTTC
few | TRBJ2-7 | . | TRBV20-1 | CSARDQASPTYEQYF | TGCAGTGCTAGAGATCAGGCTAGCCCTACCTACGAGCAGTACTTC
many | TRBJ2-1 | . | TRBV2 | CASSRRAPGSEQFF | TGTGCCAGCAGCCGGAGGGCCCCGGGTTCTGAGCAGTTCTTC
few | TRBJ1-1 | . | TRBV5-1 | CASSLGNMVRLTEAFF | TGCGCCAGCAGCTTGGGAAATATGGTGAGACTCACTGAAGCTTTCTTT
few | TRBJ1-1 | . | TRBV6-2/TRBV6-3 | CASSYEILSGEAFF | TGTGCCAGCAGTTACGAGATCCTCTCTGGTGAAGCTTTCTTT
. | TRBJ2-2 | . | TRBV5-1 | CASSLGETGELFF | TGCGCCAGCAGCTTGGGGGAAACCGGGGAGCTGTTTTTT
. | TRBJ2-7 | TRBD2 | TRBV5-1 | CASRFSGRSYEQYF | TGCGCCAGCCGCTTTAGCGGGCGTTCCTACGAGCAGTACTTC
few | TRBJ1-4 | TRBD1 | TRBV7-9 | CASSSTGGTNEKLFF | TGTGCCAGCAGCTCCACAGGGGGAACTAATGAAAAACTGTTTTTT
many | TRBJ2-5 | TRBD1 | TRBV11-2 | CASRDSLQETQYF | TGTGCCAGCCGGGACAGTTTACAAGAGACCCAGTACTTC
. | TRBJ1-3 | . | TRBV2 | CASSVTGSSGNTIYF | TGTGCCAGCAGTGTTACGGGGTCCTCTGGAAACACCATATATTTT
. | TRBJ2-3 | TRBD1 | TRBV11-3 | CASSFQGADTDTQYF | TGTGCCAGCAGCTTCCAGGGGGCGGACACAGATACGCAGTATTTT
many | TRBJ2-5 | TRBD1 | TRBV7-2 | CASSLRGQGLETQYF | TGTGCCAGCAGCTTAAGGGGACAGGGGTTGGAGACCCAGTACTTC
many | TRBJ1-3 | . | TRBV12-3/TRBV12-4 | CASTRAGYSGNTIYF | TGTGCCAGCACCCGGGCAGGGTACTCTGGAAACACCATATATTTT
many | TRBJ2-1 | . | TRBV7-7 | CASSLVQVNEQFF | TGTGCTAGCAGCTTAGTGCAGGTCAATGAGCAGTTCTTC
. | TRBJ2-1 | TRBD2 | TRBV11-2 | CASTLGRLAGVEEQFF | TGTGCCAGCACCCTAGGCCGACTAGCGGGGGTAGAGGAGCAGTTCTTC
. | TRBJ2-7 | . | TRBV5-8 | CASSPSPASYEQYF | TGTGCCAGCAGCCCCAGTCCAGCTTCCTACGAGCAGTACTTC
many | TRBJ2-3 | TRBD2 | TRBV6-1 | CASSELAGAVTDTQYF | TGTGCCAGCAGTGAATTGGCGGGAGCCGTCACAGATACGCAGTATTTT
few | TRBJ2-3 | . | TRBV5-6 | CASSLQGGNTDTQYF | TGTGCCAGCAGCTTGCAGGGTGGGAACACAGATACGCAGTATTTT